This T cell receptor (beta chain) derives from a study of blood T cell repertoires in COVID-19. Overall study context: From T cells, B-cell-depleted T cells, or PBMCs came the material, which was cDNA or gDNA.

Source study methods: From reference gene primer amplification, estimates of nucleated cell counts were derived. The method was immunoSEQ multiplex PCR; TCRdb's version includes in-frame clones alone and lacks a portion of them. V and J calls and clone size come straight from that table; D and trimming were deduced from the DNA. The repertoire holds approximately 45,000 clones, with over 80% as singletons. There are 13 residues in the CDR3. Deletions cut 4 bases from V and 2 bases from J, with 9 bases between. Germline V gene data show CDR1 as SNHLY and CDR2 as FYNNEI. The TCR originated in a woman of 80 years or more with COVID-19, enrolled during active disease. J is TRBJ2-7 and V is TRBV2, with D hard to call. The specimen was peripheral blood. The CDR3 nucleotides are TGTGCCAGCAGTGTCCAGGTTACCTACGAGCAGTACTTC. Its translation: CASSVQVTYEQYF.